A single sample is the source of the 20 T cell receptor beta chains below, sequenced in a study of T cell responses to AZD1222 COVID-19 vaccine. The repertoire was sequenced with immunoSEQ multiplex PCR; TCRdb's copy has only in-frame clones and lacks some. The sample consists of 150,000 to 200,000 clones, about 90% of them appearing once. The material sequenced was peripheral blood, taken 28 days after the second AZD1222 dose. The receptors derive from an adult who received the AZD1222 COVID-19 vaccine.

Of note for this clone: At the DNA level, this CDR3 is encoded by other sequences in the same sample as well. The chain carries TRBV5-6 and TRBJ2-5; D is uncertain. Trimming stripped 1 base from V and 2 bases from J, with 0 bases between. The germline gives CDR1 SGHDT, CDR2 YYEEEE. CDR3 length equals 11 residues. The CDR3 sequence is CASSLQETQYF. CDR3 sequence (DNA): TGTGCCAGCAGCTTGCAAGAGACCCAGTACTTC.

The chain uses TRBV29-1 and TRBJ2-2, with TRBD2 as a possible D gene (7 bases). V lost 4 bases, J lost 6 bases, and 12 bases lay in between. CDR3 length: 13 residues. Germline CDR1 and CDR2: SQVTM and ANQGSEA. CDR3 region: CSVVAGAAGELFF. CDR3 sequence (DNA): TGCAGCGTTGTGGCGGGGGCCGCCGGGGAGCTGTTTTTT.

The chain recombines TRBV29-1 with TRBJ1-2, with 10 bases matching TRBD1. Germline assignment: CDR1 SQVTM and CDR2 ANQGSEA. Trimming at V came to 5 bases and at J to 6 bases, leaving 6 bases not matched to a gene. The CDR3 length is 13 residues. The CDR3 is CSVRDRGRDGYTF. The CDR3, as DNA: TGCAGCGTTAGGGACAGGGGAAGAGATGGCTACACCTTC.

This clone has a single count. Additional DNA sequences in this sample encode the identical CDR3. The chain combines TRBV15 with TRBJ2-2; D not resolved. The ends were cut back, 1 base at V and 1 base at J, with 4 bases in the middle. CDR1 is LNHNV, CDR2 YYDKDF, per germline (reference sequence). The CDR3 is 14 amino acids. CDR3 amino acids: CATSRGGNTGELFF. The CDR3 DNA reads TGTGCCACCAGCAGAGGCGGGAACACCGGGGAGCTGTTTTTT.

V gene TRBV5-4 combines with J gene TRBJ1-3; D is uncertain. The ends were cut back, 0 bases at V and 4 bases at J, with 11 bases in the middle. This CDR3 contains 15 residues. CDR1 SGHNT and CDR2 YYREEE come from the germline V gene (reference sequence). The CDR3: CASSLGPYQGNTIYF. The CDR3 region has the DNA TGTGCCAGCAGCTTGGGGCCATATCAAGGAAACACCATATATTTT.

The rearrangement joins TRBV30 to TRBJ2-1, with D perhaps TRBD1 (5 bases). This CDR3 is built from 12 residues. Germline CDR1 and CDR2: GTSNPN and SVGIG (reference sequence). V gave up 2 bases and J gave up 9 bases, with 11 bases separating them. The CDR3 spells CAWSKGPGEQFF. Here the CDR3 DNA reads TGTGCCTGGAGTAAGGGGCCCGGTGAGCAGTTCTTC.

The DNA of the CDR3 is TGTGCCAGCAGCCAAGCAGGGGGATCCTACGAGCAGTACTTC. Its translation is CASSQAGGSYEQYF. The chain couples TRBV14 to TRBJ2-7; TRBD1 agrees at 7 bases. The CDR3 is 14 residues long. In germline, CDR1 is SGHDN, CDR2 FVKESK. J gave up 1 base and V 1 base, and 1 base lay outside the gene matches.

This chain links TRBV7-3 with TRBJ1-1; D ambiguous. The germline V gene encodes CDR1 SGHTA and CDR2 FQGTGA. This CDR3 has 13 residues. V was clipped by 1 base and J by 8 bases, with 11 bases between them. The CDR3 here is CASSLMVATEAFF. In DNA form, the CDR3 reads TGTGCCAGCAGCTTAATGGTTGCGACCGAAGCTTTCTTT.

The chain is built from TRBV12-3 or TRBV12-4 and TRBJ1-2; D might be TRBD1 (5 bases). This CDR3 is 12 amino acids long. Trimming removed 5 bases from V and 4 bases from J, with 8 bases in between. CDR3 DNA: TGTGCCAGCAGTCGGGGGGGCTATGGCTACACCTTC. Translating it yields CASSRGGYGYTF.

The CDR3 nucleotides are TGTGCCTGTTCCGGGACAGGGGTGGTCGTGGGGGAGCTGTTTTTT. Protein: CACSGTGVVVGELFF. This chain links TRBV30 with TRBJ2-2, with 10 bases aligning to TRBD1. The CDR3 is 15 amino acids. J lost 8 bases, V lost 6 bases, and 12 bases had no gene match. CDR1 GTSNPN and CDR2 SVGIG come from the germline V gene (reference sequence).

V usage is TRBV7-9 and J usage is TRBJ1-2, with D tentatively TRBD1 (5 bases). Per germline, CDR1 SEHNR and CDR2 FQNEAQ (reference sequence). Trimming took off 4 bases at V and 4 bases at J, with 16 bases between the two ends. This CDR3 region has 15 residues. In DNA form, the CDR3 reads TGTGCCAGCAGCTCAGACCGGGACTGGAGCTATGGCTACACCTTC. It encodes CASSSDRDWSYGYTF.

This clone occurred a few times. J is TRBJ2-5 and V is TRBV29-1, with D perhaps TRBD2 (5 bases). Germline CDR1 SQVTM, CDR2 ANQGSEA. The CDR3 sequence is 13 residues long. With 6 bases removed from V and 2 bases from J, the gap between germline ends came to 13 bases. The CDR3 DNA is TGCAGCGTGAGGGAACTTTCACAAGAGACCCAGTACTTC. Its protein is CSVRELSQETQYF.

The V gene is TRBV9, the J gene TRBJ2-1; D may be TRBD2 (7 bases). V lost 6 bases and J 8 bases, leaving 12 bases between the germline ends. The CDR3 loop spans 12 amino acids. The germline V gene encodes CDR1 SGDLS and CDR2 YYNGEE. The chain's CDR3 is CASTRGGDEQFF. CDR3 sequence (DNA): TGTGCCAGCACTCGCGGGGGCGATGAGCAGTTCTTC.

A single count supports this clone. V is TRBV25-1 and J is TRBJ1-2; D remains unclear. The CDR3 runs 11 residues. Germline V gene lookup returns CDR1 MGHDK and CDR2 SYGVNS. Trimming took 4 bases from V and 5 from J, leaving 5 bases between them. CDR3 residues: CASSGGYGYTF. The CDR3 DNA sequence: TGTGCCAGCAGTGGAGGGTATGGCTACACCTTC.

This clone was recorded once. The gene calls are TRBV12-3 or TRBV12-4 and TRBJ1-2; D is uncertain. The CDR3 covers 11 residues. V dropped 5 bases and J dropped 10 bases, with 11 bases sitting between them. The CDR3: CASSPGRTYTF. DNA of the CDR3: TGTGCCAGCAGTCCGGGCCGGACCTACACCTTC.

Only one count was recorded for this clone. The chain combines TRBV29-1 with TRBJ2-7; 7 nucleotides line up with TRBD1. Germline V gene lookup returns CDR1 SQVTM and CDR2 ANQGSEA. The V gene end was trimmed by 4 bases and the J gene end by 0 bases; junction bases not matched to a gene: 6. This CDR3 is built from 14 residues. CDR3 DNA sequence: TGCAGCGTTGGGGCTCGACAGGGCTCCTACGAGCAGTACTTC. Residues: CSVGARQGSYEQYF.

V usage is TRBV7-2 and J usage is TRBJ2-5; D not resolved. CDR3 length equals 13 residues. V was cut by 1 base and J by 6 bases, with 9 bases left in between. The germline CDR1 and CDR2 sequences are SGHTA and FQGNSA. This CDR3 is CASSLDAPQTQYF. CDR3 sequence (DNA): TGTGCCAGCAGCTTAGATGCCCCGCAGACCCAGTACTTC.

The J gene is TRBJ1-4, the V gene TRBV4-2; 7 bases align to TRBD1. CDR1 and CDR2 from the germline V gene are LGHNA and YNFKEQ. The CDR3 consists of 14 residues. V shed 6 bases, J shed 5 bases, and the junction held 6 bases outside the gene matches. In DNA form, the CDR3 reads TGTGCCAGCAGGGGGCAACAGGGGAATGAAAAACTGTTTTTT. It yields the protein CASRGQQGNEKLFF.

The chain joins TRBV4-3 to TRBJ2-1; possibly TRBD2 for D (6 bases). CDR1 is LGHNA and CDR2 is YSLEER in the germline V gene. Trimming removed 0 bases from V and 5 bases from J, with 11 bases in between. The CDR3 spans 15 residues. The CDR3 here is CASSQDVRGNNEQFF. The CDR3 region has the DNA TGCGCCAGCAGCCAAGATGTACGCGGGAACAATGAGCAGTTCTTC.

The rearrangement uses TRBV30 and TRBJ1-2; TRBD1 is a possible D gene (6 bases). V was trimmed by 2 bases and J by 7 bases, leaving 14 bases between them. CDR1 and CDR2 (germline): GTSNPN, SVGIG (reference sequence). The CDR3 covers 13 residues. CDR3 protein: CAWSSRGRSGYTF. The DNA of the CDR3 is TGTGCCTGGAGTAGCCGGGGGCGGAGTGGCTACACCTTC.